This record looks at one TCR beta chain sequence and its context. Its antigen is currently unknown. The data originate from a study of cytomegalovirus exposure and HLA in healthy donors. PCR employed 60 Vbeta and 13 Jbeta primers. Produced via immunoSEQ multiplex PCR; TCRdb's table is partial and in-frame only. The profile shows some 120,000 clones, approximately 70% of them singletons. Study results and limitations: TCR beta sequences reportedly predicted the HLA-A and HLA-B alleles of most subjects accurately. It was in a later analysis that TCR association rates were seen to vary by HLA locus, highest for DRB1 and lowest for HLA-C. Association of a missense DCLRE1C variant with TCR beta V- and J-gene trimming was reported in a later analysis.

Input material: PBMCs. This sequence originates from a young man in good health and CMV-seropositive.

The CDR3 nucleotides are TGCGCCAGCAGCTCCCCCGTTGACACAGGGATGAGAGGCTACACCTTC. Protein product: CASSSPVDTGMRGYTF. The chain joins TRBV4-1 to TRBJ1-2, with D possibly being TRBD1 (6 bases). The CDR3 loop spans 16 amino acids. Germline CDR1 reads MGHRA; CDR2 reads YSYEKL. Trimming pared 5 bases from V and 8 bases from J, leaving 24 bases between.